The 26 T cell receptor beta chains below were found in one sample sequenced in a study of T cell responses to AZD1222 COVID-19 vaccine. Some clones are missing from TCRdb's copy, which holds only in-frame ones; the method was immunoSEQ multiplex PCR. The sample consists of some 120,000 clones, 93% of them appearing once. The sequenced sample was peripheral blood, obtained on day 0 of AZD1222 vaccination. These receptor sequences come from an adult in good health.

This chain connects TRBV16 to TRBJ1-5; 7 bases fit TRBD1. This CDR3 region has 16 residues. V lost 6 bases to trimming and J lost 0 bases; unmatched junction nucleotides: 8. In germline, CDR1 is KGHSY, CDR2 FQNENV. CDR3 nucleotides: TGTGCCAGCAGTAAAGGACAGGCGTATAGCAATCAGCCCCAGCATTTT. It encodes CASSKGQAYSNQPQHF.

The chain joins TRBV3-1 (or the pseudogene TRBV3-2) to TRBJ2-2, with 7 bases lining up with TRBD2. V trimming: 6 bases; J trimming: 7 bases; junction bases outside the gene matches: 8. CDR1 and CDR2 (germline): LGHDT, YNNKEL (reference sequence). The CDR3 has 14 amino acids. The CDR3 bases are TGTGCCAGCAGTTGGCGGGAGAGGGACGGGGAGCTGTTTTTT. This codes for CASSWRERDGELFF.

CDR3 in amino acids: CASSYSNSRNEKLFF. For the CDR3, the DNA is TGTGCCAGCAGTTACTCGAACAGTCGGAATGAAAAACTGTTTTTT. The V and J genes are TRBV6-5 and TRBJ1-4; D is undetermined. Germline assignment: CDR1 MNHEY and CDR2 SVGAGI. V gave up 0 bases and J gave up 5 bases, with 10 bases separating them. The CDR3 covers 15 residues.

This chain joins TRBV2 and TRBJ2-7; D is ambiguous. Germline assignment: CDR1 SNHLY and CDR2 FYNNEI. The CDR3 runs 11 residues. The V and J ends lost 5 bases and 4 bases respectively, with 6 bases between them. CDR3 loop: CASSSEYEQYF. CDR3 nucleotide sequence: TGTGCCAGCAGTTCCGAATACGAGCAGTACTTC.

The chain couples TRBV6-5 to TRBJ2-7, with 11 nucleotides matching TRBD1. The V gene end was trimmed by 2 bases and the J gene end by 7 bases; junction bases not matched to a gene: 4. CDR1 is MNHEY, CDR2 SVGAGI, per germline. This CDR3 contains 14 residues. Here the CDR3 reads CASSYGQGAWEQYF. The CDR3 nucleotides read TGTGCCAGCAGTTACGGACAGGGGGCCTGGGAGCAGTACTTC.

Written as DNA, the CDR3 is TGTGCCAGCAGTAGACCCGGGACAGGCGAAAACTATGGCTACACCTTC. Encoded protein: CASSRPGTGENYGYTF. The chain recombines TRBV11-1 with TRBJ1-2; 8 positions agree with TRBD1. Germline V gene data show CDR1 as SGHAT and CDR2 as FQDESV (reference sequence). The CDR3 is 16 amino acids. Trimming removed 6 bases from V and 2 bases from J; junction bases left unmatched: 11.

CDR3 DNA: TGTGCCAGCAGCGTAGGAGGGGGGCAGGGGGATATCTCTGGAAACACCATATATTTT. Translation gives CASSVGGGQGDISGNTIYF. This chain joins TRBV9 and TRBJ1-3; TRBD1 matches 7 bases. Germline CDR1 reads SGDLS; CDR2 reads YYNGEE. The CDR3 has 19 residues. V lost 0 bases, J lost 0 bases, and 12 bases stayed unmatched. The full variable domain, its missing parts supplied by reference TRBV9 and TRBJ1-3, is DSGVTQTPKHLITATGQRVTLRCSPRSGDLSVYWYQQSLDQGLQFLIQYYNGEERAKGNILERFSAQQFPDLHSELNLSSLELGDSALYFCASSVGGGQGDISGNTIYFGEGSWLTVV.

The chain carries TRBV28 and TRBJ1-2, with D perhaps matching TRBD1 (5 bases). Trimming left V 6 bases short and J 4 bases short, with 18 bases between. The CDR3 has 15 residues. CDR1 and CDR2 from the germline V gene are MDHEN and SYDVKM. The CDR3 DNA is TGTGCCAGCAGCACCCCACAGGTATCGTCCTATGGCTACACCTTC. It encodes CASSTPQVSSYGYTF.

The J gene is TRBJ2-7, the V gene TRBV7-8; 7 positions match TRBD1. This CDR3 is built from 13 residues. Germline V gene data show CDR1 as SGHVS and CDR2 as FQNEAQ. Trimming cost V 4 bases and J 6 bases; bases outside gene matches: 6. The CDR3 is CASSSDRAGEQYF. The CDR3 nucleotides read TGTGCCAGCAGCTCCGACAGGGCGGGCGAGCAGTACTTC. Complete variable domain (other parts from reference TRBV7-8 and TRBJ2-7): GAGVSQSPRYKVAKRGQDVALRCDPISGHVSLFWYQQALGQGPEFLTYFQNEAQLDKSGLPSDRFFAERPEGSVSTLKIQRTQQEDSAVYLCASSSDRAGEQYFGPGTRLTVT.

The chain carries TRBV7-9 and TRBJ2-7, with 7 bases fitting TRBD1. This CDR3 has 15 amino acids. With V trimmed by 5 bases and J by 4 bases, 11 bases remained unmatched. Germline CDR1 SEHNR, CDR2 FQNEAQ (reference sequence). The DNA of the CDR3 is TGTGCCAGCAGCCAAGTAGGGGGCGCCCATTACGAGCAGTACTTC. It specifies CASSQVGGAHYEQYF.

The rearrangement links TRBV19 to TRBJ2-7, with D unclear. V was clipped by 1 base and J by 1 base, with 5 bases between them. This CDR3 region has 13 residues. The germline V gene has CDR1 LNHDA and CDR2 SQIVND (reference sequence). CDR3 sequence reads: CASSIGPSYEQYF. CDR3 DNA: TGTGCCAGTAGTATAGGTCCATCCTACGAGCAGTACTTC.

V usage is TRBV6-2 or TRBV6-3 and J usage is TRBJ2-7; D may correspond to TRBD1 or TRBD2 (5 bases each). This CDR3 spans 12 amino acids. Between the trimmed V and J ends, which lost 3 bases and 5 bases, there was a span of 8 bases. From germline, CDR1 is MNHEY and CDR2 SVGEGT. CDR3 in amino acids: CASSYVGHEQYF. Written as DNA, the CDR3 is TGTGCCAGCAGTTATGTGGGACACGAGCAGTACTTC.

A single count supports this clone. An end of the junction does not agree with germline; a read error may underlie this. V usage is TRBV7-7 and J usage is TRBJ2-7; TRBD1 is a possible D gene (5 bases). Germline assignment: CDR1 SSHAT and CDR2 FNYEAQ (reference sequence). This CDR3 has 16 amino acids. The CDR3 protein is CASSLVSGQRSYEQYF. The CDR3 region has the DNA TGTGCTAGCAGCTTAGTGTCTGGACAACGATCCTACGAGCAGTACTTC.

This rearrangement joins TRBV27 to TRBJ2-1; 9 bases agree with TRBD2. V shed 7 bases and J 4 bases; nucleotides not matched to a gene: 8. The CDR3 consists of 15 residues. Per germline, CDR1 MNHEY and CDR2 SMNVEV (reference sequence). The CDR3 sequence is CASNPIAGVYNEQFF. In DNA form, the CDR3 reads TGTGCCAGCAATCCCATAGCGGGAGTGTACAATGAGCAGTTCTTC.

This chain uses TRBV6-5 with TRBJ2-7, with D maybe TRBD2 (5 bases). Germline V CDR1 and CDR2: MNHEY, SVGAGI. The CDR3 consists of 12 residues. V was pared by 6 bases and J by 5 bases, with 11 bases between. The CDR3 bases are TGTGCCAGCAGCCGGACGGAGGACGAGCAGTACTTC. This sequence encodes CASSRTEDEQYF.

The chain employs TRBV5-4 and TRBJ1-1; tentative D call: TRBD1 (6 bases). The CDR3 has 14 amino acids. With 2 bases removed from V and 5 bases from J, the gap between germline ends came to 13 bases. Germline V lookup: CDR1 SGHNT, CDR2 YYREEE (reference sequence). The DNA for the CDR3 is TGTGCCAGCAGCTTTGCCGCAGGGGTGACTGAAGCTTTCTTT. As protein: CASSFAAGVTEAFF.

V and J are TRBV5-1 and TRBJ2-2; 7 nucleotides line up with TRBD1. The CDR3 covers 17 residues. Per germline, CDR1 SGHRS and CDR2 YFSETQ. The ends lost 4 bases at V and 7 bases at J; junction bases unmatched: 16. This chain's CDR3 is CASSKLQGSMVDGELFF. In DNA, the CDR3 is TGCGCCAGCAGCAAACTACAGGGGTCAATGGTAGACGGGGAGCTGTTTTTT.

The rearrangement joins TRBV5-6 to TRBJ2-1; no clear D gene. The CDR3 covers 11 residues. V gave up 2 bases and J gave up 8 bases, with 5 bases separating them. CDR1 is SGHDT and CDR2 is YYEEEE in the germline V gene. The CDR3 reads CASSLSYEQFF. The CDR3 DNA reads TGTGCCAGCAGCTTATCCTATGAGCAGTTCTTC. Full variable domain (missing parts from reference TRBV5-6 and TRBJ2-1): DAGVTQSPTHLIKTRGQQVTLRCSPKSGHDTVSWYQQALGQGPQFIFQYYEEEERQRGNFPDRFSGHQFPNYSSELNVNALLLGDSALYLCASSLSYEQFFGPGTRLTVL.

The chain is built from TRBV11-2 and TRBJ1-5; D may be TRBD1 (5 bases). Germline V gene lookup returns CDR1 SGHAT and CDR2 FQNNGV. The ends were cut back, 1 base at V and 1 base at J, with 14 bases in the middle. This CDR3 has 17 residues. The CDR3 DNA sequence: TGTGCCAGCAGCTTAGCACCGGGACTCCGGAGCAATCAGCCCCAGCATTTT. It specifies CASSLAPGLRSNQPQHF.

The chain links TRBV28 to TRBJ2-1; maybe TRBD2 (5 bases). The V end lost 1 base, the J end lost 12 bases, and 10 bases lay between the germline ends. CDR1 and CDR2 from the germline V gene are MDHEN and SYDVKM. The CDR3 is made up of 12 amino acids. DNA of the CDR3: TGTGCCAGCAGTTTATATATAAGCGGGCAGTTCTTC. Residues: CASSLYISGQFF.

CDR3 nucleotides: TGTGCCACCAGTGCCGGGAGGACGGGCGGCGGCTACACCTTC. Its protein product is CATSAGRTGGGYTF. The chain employs TRBV24-1 and TRBJ1-2; D is ambiguous. The CDR3 is made up of 14 amino acids. The V and J ends lost 5 bases and 8 bases respectively, with 17 bases between them. Germline V gene data show CDR1 as KGHDR and CDR2 as SFDVKD.

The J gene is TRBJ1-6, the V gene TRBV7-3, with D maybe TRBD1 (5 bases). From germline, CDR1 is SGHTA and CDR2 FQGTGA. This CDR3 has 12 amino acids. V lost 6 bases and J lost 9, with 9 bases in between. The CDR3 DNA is TGTGCCAGCAGGTTGGGGGGTTCACCCCTCCACTTT. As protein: CASRLGGSPLHF.

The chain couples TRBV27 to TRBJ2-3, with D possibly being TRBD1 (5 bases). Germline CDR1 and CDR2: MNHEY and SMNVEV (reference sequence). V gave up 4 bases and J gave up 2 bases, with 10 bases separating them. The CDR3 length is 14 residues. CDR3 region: CASSSPGNTDTQYF. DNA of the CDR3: TGTGCCAGCAGTTCGCCAGGGAACACAGATACGCAGTATTTT.

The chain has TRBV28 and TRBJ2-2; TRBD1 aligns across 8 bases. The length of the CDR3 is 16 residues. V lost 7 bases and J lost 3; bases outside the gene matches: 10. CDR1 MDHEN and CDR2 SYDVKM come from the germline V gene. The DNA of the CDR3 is TGTGCCAGCAAAGTAGGCTCGGACAGGGACACCGGGGAGCTGTTTTTT. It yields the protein CASKVGSDRDTGELFF.

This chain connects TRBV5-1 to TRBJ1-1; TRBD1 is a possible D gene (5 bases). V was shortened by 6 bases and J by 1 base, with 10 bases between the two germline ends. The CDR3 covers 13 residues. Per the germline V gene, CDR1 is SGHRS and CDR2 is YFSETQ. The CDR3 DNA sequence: TGCGCCAGCATCGGACACCCGAACACTGAAGCTTTCTTT. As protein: CASIGHPNTEAFF. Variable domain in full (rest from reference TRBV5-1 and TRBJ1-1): KAGVTQTPRYLIKTRGQQVTLSCSPISGHRSVSWYQQTPGQGLQFLFEYFSETQRNKGNFPGRFSGRQFSNSRSEMNVSTLELGDSALYLCASIGHPNTEAFFGQGTRLTVV.

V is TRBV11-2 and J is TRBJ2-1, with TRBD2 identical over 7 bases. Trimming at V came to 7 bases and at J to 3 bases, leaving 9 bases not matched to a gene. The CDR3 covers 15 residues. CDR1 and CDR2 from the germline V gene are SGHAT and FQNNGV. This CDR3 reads CASTLAARVYNEQFF. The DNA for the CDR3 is TGTGCCAGCACCCTAGCGGCGAGGGTCTACAATGAGCAGTTCTTC. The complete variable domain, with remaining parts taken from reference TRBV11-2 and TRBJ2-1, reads EAGVAQSPRYKIIEKRQSVAFWCNPISGHATLYWYQQILGQGPKLLIQFQNNGVVDDSQLPKDRFSAERLKGVDSTLKIQPAKLEDSAVYLCASTLAARVYNEQFFGPGTRLTVL.